This T cell receptor beta chain was identified during a study of blood T cell repertoires in COVID-19. The overall study: Sources were T cells, B-cell-depleted T cells, or PBMCs; the material itself was cDNA or gDNA.

Authors' processing steps: It was from reference gene primer amplification that nucleated cell counts were estimated. Sequencing used immunoSEQ multiplex PCR; TCRdb keeps in-frame clones, though not all of them. V, J and clone size are those of that table, while D and trimming were read from the DNA. Among under 250,000 clones listed, around four fifths were seen once. The TCR comes from an older woman with active or convalescent COVID-19. The sequenced sample was peripheral blood.

CDR3 residues: CASKGIGQGGGYTF. The CDR3 DNA is TGTGCCAGCAAAGGGATCGGCCAGGGGGGTGGCTACACCTTC. This sequence joins TRBV5-4 and TRBJ1-2, with 7 positions matching TRBD1. The CDR3 runs to 14 residues. Per germline, CDR1 SGHNT and CDR2 YYREEE (reference sequence). With 6 bases clipped from V and 7 bases from J, the junction kept 12 bases outside the gene matches. Full variable domain (remainder filled in from reference TRBV5-4 and TRBJ1-2): ETGVTQSPTHLIKTRGQQVTLRCSSQSGHNTVSWYQQALGQGPQFIFQYYREEENGRGNFPPRFSGLQFPNYSSELNVNALELDDSALYLCASKGIGQGGGYTFGSGTRLTVV.